The 30 T cell receptor beta chains below all came from one sample that was sequenced in a study of CD8+CD57+ T cells in acquired aplastic anemia. According to the study, genomic DNA was the template for TCR beta VDJ and CDR3 profiling. TCRdb reanalysed the reads using MiXCR and keeps one entry per CDR3 protein. The repertoire holds a few hundred thousand distinct CDR3 sequences, roughly 57% seen once, with less than 30% in the top ten. The source material was sorted CD4+, CD8+, or CD8+CD57+ T cells (not recorded which) from PBMCs. The receptors shown here come from a human donor in good health.

This clonotype was seen many times. The chain employs TRBV7-9 and TRBJ2-7, with 9 bases identical to TRBD1. The CDR3 covers 15 residues. V lost 0 bases and J lost 3; bases outside the gene matches: 3. The germline CDR1 and CDR2 sequences are SEHNR and FQNEAQ (reference sequence). The CDR3 loop is CASSLAGTGNYEQYF. Here the CDR3 DNA reads TGTGCCAGCAGCTTAGCCGGGACAGGGAACTACGAGCAGTACTTC.

The rearrangement links TRBV2 to TRBJ2-3; perhaps D is TRBD1 or TRBD2 (5 bases each). Trimming stripped 7 bases from V and 3 bases from J, with 8 bases between. The length of the CDR3 is 12 residues. CDR1 and CDR2 (germline): SNHLY, FYNNEI. The CDR3 DNA reads TGTGCCAGCATGAGGGGAACAGATACGCAGTATTTT. Translated: CASMRGTDTQYF.

V usage is TRBV5-6 and J usage is TRBJ1-4, with unresolved D. The V end was cut by 4 bases, the J end by 2 bases, with 12 bases between. Germline CDR1 and CDR2: SGHDT and YYEEEE. The CDR3 is made up of 15 amino acids. The CDR3, as DNA: TGTGCCAGCAGCGGAGAAGGTGGCACTAATGAAAAACTGTTTTTT. Translating gives CASSGEGGTNEKLFF.

V usage is TRBV19 and J usage is TRBJ1-4, with 8 bases identical to TRBD1. Germline CDR1 LNHDA, CDR2 SQIVND (reference sequence). J was trimmed by 11 bases and V by 4 bases; bases with no gene match: 3. The CDR3 is 12 amino acids. This CDR3 reads CASSTRTGKLFF. The CDR3 coding sequence is TGTGCCAGTAGTACCCGGACAGGGAAACTGTTTTTT.

CDR3 nucleotides: TGTGCCAGTAGTTACGGCCTAGGGGGAAACATTCAGTACTTC. Translating gives CASSYGLGGNIQYF. The V gene is TRBV19, the J gene TRBJ2-4; D perhaps matches TRBD1 (6 bases). Germline V gene data show CDR1 as LNHDA and CDR2 as SQIVND (reference sequence). V was cut by 5 bases and J by 6 bases, with 14 bases left in between. The CDR3 has 14 residues.

The genes are TRBV20-1 and TRBJ1-6; possibly TRBD1 for D (5 bases). The CDR3 is made up of 16 amino acids. Trimming shortened V by 1 base and J by 5 bases, and 15 bases separated the two germline ends. CDR1 and CDR2 (germline): DFQATT, SNEGSKA (reference sequence). The CDR3 coding sequence is TGCAGTGCTAGAGCCAGTGGCAGGGTGGATAATTCACCCCTCCACTTT. Translation: CSARASGRVDNSPLHF.

This clonotype was picked up one time. The V gene is TRBV15, the J gene TRBJ2-3; the D is unclear. The CDR3 length is 17 residues. V was pared by 0 bases and J by 4 bases, with 17 bases between. The germline CDR1 and CDR2 sequences are LNHNV and YYDKDF (reference sequence). CDR3 protein: CATSRDKVAGEADTQYF. The CDR3 DNA reads TGTGCCACCAGCAGAGATAAGGTTGCAGGTGAGGCAGATACGCAGTATTTT.

This chain uses TRBV7-2 with TRBJ2-5; 7 bases are a match to TRBD1. V dropped 6 bases and J dropped 3; count of bases not matched to a gene: 4. Per germline, CDR1 SGHTA and CDR2 FQGNSA. The length of the CDR3 is 13 residues. The CDR3 loop reads CASSRGQKETQYF. The CDR3 coding sequence is TGTGCCAGCAGTCGGGGACAGAAAGAGACCCAGTACTTC.

There are a few counts of this clonotype. V gene TRBV7-3 combines with J gene TRBJ2-5, with 8 bases identical to TRBD1. CDR3 length: 16 residues. Looked up from germline, CDR1 is SGHTA and CDR2 is FQGTGA. After removal of 3 bases from V and 2 bases from J, the junction contained 8 bases not matched to a gene. The CDR3: CASSFRGQGPQETQYF. DNA of the CDR3: TGTGCCAGCAGCTTCAGAGGACAGGGTCCTCAAGAGACCCAGTACTTC.

The chain joins TRBV9 to TRBJ1-4; TRBD1 might be the D (6 bases). Germline values: CDR1 SGDLS, CDR2 YYNGEE. CDR3 length equals 15 residues. Trimming took 4 bases from V and 5 from J, leaving 15 bases between them. CDR3 in amino acids: CASSPRGLYNEKLFF. The CDR3 DNA reads as TGTGCCAGCAGCCCGCGGGGGCTATACAATGAAAAACTGTTTTTT.

There are a few counts of this clonotype. The rearrangement links TRBV20-1 to TRBJ2-1; 7 nucleotides agree with TRBD1. After removal of 1 base from V and 8 bases from J, the junction contained 5 bases not matched to a gene. This CDR3 region has 13 residues. Germline loops: CDR1 DFQATT, CDR2 SNEGSKA (reference sequence). The DNA of the CDR3 is TGCAGTGCTAGAGCGACAGGGACCGATGAGCAGTTCTTC. This codes for CSARATGTDEQFF.

As for this clonotype: A much bigger clone sits one base away, suggesting this may be a read error. This chain links TRBV10-3 with TRBJ1-5; D ambiguous. Germline V lookup: CDR1 ENHRY, CDR2 SYGVKD. With 5 bases removed from V and 9 bases from J, the gap between germline ends came to 20 bases. The CDR3 sequence is 15 residues long. The CDR3 coding sequence is TGTGCCATCAGTTCATTAAGGACTGAGACGGCGCCCCAGCATTTT. This encodes CAISSLRTETAPQHF.

The chain is built from TRBV7-9 and TRBJ2-1; D is unresolved. This CDR3 has 14 amino acids. V gave up 6 bases and J gave up 7 bases, with 16 bases separating them. Germline V gene sequence: CDR1 SEHNR, CDR2 FQNEAQ (reference sequence). The CDR3 DNA reads TGTGCCAGCAGAAACTACCTTATGGGGAATGAGCAGTTCTTC. Its translation: CASRNYLMGNEQFF. The full variable domain, with the rest looked up from reference TRBV7-9 and TRBJ2-1, is DTGVSQNPRHKITKRGQNVTFRCDPISEHNRLYWYRQTLGQGPEFLTYFQNEAQLEKSRLLSDRFSAERPKGSFSTLEIQRTEQGDSAMYLCASRNYLMGNEQFFGPGTRLTVL.

This clonotype showed up just a few times. The chain combines TRBV7-8 with TRBJ2-1, with unresolved D. The ends were cut back, 6 bases at V and 4 bases at J, with 10 bases in the middle. This CDR3 is 13 amino acids long. Germline V gene lookup returns CDR1 SGHVS and CDR2 FQNEAQ. CDR3 sequence: CASRLPGYNEQFF. The CDR3 DNA is TGTGCCAGCAGGCTTCCAGGATACAATGAGCAGTTCTTC.

The chain is built from TRBV5-1 and TRBJ2-1; tentatively, D is TRBD2 (5 bases). The CDR3 is 12 residues long. Germline V lookup: CDR1 SGHRS, CDR2 YFSETQ. The V end was cut by 0 bases, the J end by 8 bases, with 6 bases between. This chain's CDR3 is CASSLARDEQFF. The CDR3 coding sequence is TGCGCCAGCAGCTTGGCGAGGGATGAGCAGTTCTTC.

This clonotype has a handful of counts. The rearrangement links TRBV27 to TRBJ2-7, with 8 bases matching TRBD2. This CDR3 region has 17 residues. V lost 6 bases and J lost 4; bases outside the gene matches: 17. Germline-derived CDR1 and CDR2 are MNHEY and SMNVEV (reference sequence). CDR3 coding DNA: TGTGCCAGCAGCCCCGAAGGGGTAGCGGGAAACTTATACGAGCAGTACTTC. Protein: CASSPEGVAGNLYEQYF.

The chain recombines TRBV7-8 with TRBJ1-1; D call uncertain. Trimming took 5 bases from V and 6 from J, leaving 7 bases between them. This CDR3 has 11 residues. The germline gives CDR1 SGHVS, CDR2 FQNEAQ. CDR3 sequence (DNA): TGTGCCAGCAGCCAAAACGCTGAAGCTTTCTTT. Translating it yields CASSQNAEAFF.

The genes are TRBV5-1 and TRBJ2-1; 11 nucleotides match TRBD2. Germline loops: CDR1 SGHRS, CDR2 YFSETQ. The CDR3 has 16 residues. The V and J ends lost 0 bases and 6 bases, in that order; junction bases with no gene match: 5. The chain's CDR3 is CASSLAHGLAGNEQFF. The CDR3 DNA reads as TGCGCCAGCAGCTTGGCCCACGGACTAGCGGGCAATGAGCAGTTCTTC.

The table lists this clonotype with many counts. This chain joins TRBV24-1 and TRBJ2-1; D could derive from TRBD1 or TRBD2 (6 bases each). Germline lookup yields CDR1 KGHDR and CDR2 SFDVKD. The ends were cut back, 9 bases at V and 6 bases at J, with 17 bases in the middle. This CDR3 spans 14 amino acids. CDR3 DNA: TGTGCCACCCGTGTCGGGGGCTTGTGCAATGAGCAGTTCTTC. It specifies CATRVGGLCNEQFF.

For this clonotype: Given the absence of the conserved phenylalanine or tryptophan at the CDR3 end, a read error is likely. The chain carries TRBV7-2 and TRBJ2-7; TRBD2 agrees at 14 bases. Germline V gene data show CDR1 as SGHTA and CDR2 as FQGNSA. The CDR3 covers 16 residues. V gave up 5 bases and J gave up 0 bases; unmatched junction bases: 3. The CDR3 sequence is CASSRTSGGPSYEQYL. In nucleotides, the CDR3 is TGTGCCAGCAGCCGGACTAGCGGGGGGCCCTCCTACGAGCAGTACCTC.

The sample holds many counts of this clonotype. The V gene is TRBV11-2, the J gene TRBJ1-4; no reliable D call. Between the trimmed V and J ends, which lost 2 bases and 8 bases, there was a span of 9 bases. The CDR3 sequence is 13 residues long. Germline V gene data show CDR1 as SGHAT and CDR2 as FQNNGV. DNA for the CDR3: TGTGCCAGCAGCTTATATGACAACGAAAAACTGTTTTTT. Translated: CASSLYDNEKLFF. Full variable domain (outside the CDR3, taken from reference TRBV11-2 and TRBJ1-4): EAGVAQSPRYKIIEKRQSVAFWCNPISGHATLYWYQQILGQGPKLLIQFQNNGVVDDSQLPKDRFSAERLKGVDSTLKIQPAKLEDSAVYLCASSLYDNEKLFFGSGTQLSVL.

Worth noting for this clonotype: No DNA is shown, since the ends of the CDR3 on it are uncertain; the CDR3 is the one TCRdb lists. V and J are TRBV2 and TRBJ2-5; the listed D gene, TRBD2, was not tested against the DNA. Ends included, the CDR3 has 22 residues. Germline CDR1 and CDR2: SNHLY and FYNNEI. The CDR3 loop reads CASSELGFMNTEAFFGQETQYF.

The chain combines TRBV6-2 or TRBV6-3 with TRBJ2-7; the match to TRBD2 covers 12 bases. After removal of 0 bases from V and 0 bases from J, the junction contained 6 bases not matched to a gene. The CDR3 extends over 18 amino acids. CDR1 MNHEY and CDR2 SVGEGT come from the germline V gene. The CDR3 DNA reads as TGTGCCAGCAGTTACTCCACTAGCGGGGGGCCCAGCTCCTACGAGCAGTACTTC. Its protein product is CASSYSTSGGPSSYEQYF.

About this clonotype itself: The CDR3 end shows no conserved phenylalanine or tryptophan, and so a read error is likely. This chain uses TRBV7-8 with TRBJ2-7, with a weak D call TRBD1 (5 bases). V was pared by 5 bases and J by 0 bases, with 8 bases between. The CDR3 spans 13 residues. CDR1 is SGHVS and CDR2 is FQNEAQ in the germline V gene. CDR3 residues: CASSPGPSYEQYL. CDR3 in DNA: TGTGCCAGCAGCCCAGGGCCCTCCTACGAGCAGTACCTC.

This clonotype was seen at least ten times. The chain combines TRBV7-9 with TRBJ1-1, with TRBD1 matching 8 bases. The CDR3 spans 17 residues. Trimming at V came to 1 base and at J to 7 bases, leaving 14 bases not matched to a gene. Looked up from germline, CDR1 is SEHNR and CDR2 is FQNEAQ (reference sequence). CDR3 region: CASSLGPAGGERFEAFF. The CDR3 DNA follows: TGTGCCAGCAGCTTAGGTCCCGCAGGGGGCGAGCGATTTGAAGCTTTCTTT.

This clonotype came up many times. The chain links TRBV7-2 to TRBJ2-7; no clear D gene. CDR1 is SGHTA and CDR2 is FQGNSA in the germline V gene. This CDR3 is built from 13 residues. The V end lost 5 bases, the J end lost 0 bases, and 8 bases lay between the germline ends. CDR3 region: CASSHNPSYEQYF. The CDR3, as DNA: TGTGCCAGCAGCCACAACCCCTCCTACGAGCAGTACTTC.

V is TRBV5-6 and J is TRBJ1-2; the D is unclear. V was shortened by 6 bases and J by 7 bases, with 13 bases between the two germline ends. This CDR3 has 12 residues. CDR1 and CDR2 (germline): SGHDT, YYEEEE. The CDR3 here is CASTFDSVGYTF. CDR3 DNA: TGTGCCAGCACCTTCGACTCGGTTGGCTACACCTTC.

This clonotype showed up just once. V gene TRBV10-1 combines with J gene TRBJ2-1; 11 bases are a match to TRBD2. V lost 5 bases to trimming and J lost 7 bases; unmatched junction nucleotides: 4. Germline assignment: CDR1 WNHNN and CDR2 SYGVQD (reference sequence). The CDR3 consists of 14 residues. The CDR3 DNA reads TGCGCCAGCAGTATAACTAGCGGGAGAAATGAGCAGTTCTTC. It translates to CASSITSGRNEQFF.

This clonotype was counted at least ten times. DNA for the CDR3: TGTGCCAGCAGTGATCCGCGCCACAATGAGCAGTTCTTC. It is translated as CASSDPRHNEQFF. The genes are TRBV2 and TRBJ2-1, with D unresolved. With 3 bases removed from V and 5 bases from J, the gap between germline ends came to 8 bases. There are 13 residues in the CDR3. Germline V gene lookup returns CDR1 SNHLY and CDR2 FYNNEI.

As regards this clonotype: One junction end does not reproduce the germline sequence, and a read error may be involved. The chain uses TRBV24-1 and TRBJ2-1, with TRBD1 matching over 7 bases. The CDR3 is 14 residues long. Germline CDR1 KGHDR, CDR2 SFDVKD. Here the CDR3 reads CATSDSTGIDEQLF. In DNA form, the CDR3 reads TGTGCCACCAGTGATTCGACAGGGATTGATGAGCAGCTCTTC.